This T cell receptor (beta chain) originates from a study of blood T cell repertoires in COVID-19. Only in-frame clones appear in the TCRdb table, and some are missing; sequencing was by immunoSEQ multiplex PCR. This sample carries hundreds of thousands of clones, over 75% of them seen once, and the ten largest clones take 0.7%. In germline, CDR1 is SGHAT, CDR2 FQNNGV. This CDR3 contains 16 residues. V lost 1 base and J 4 bases, leaving 13 bases between the germline ends. V and J are TRBV11-2 and TRBJ2-2, with D perhaps matching TRBD1 (6 bases). The TCR was taken from a human donor in a cohort sampled during active COVID-19. Material: peripheral blood. The CDR3 DNA sequence: TGTGCCAGCAGCTTAGGGACAGCCCGATTCACCGGGGAGCTGTTTTTT. It encodes CASSLGTARFTGELFF.